These 18 T cell receptor beta chains were sequenced from one sample in a study of identical twins. MiXCR was run by TCRdb on the 5' RACE reads, yielding one entry per CDR3 protein. The sample shows some 1,600,000 distinct CDR3 sequences, 25% to 35% of them seen only once. Sequencing was done on a sample of cord blood. Receptors were obtained from a newborn girl in good health.

This clonotype was seen more than once but under ten times. J is TRBJ2-1 and V is TRBV20-1; TRBD1 agrees at 9 bases. V lost 6 bases and J lost 7; bases outside the gene matches: 10. The CDR3 contains 14 residues. Germline loops: CDR1 DFQATT, CDR2 SNEGSKA (reference sequence). CDR3 region: CSATNRGRMNEQFF. Written as DNA, the CDR3 is TGCAGTGCAACTAACAGGGGGCGCATGAATGAGCAGTTCTTC.

The chain joins TRBV6-1 to TRBJ2-1; TRBD2 matches at 10 bases. The CDR3 contains 16 residues. Germline lookup yields CDR1 MNHNS and CDR2 SASEGT. V trimming: 2 bases; J trimming: 4 bases; junction bases outside the gene matches: 5. For the CDR3, the DNA is TGTGCCAGCAGTGAAAGGGGACTAGCGAGGTACAATGAGCAGTTCTTC. Its protein is CASSERGLARYNEQFF.

Notes on this clonotype: At one of its ends the junction is not consistent with the germline gene, which may arise from a read error. The chain links TRBV6-2 or TRBV6-3 to TRBJ2-4; 11 nucleotides align to TRBD2. From germline, CDR1 is MNHEY and CDR2 SVGEGT. The CDR3 spans 11 residues. CDR3 region: CAVAGGDIQYF. The CDR3 DNA sequence: TGCGCAGTAGCGGGAGGGGACATTCAGTACTTC.

This clonotype was recorded at least ten times. The chain joins TRBV28 to TRBJ2-1, with D maybe TRBD2 (5 bases). The CDR3 covers 13 residues. CDR1 MDHEN and CDR2 SYDVKM come from the germline V gene. Trimming took off 6 bases at V and 1 base at J, with 7 bases between the two ends. The CDR3 region has the DNA TGTGCCAGCAGGAGAGGGTCCTACAATGAGCAGTTCTTC. Translating gives CASRRGSYNEQFF. Full variable domain (remainder filled in from reference TRBV28 and TRBJ2-1): DVKVTQSSRYLVKRTGEKVFLECVQDMDHENMFWYRQDPGLGLRLIYFSYDVKMKEKGDIPEGYSVSREKKERFSLILESASTNQTSMYLCASRRGSYNEQFFGPGTRLTVL.

On this clonotype itself: A read error may explain this, as a much larger clone is one base away. The chain links TRBV5-1 to TRBJ1-1; possible D gene TRBD1, 6 bases. V gave up 1 base and J gave up 6 bases, with 7 bases separating them. This CDR3 comprises 12 residues. From germline, CDR1 is SGHRS and CDR2 YFSETQ. CDR3 nucleotide sequence: TGCGCCAGCAGCTTGAACAGGGCTGAAGCTTTCTTT. Protein sequence: CASSLNRAEAFF.

The rearrangement links TRBV11-2 to TRBJ1-6; possible D gene TRBD1, 5 bases. V was shortened by 3 bases and J by 9 bases, with 15 bases between the two germline ends. Germline CDR1 SGHAT, CDR2 FQNNGV. CDR3 length: 15 amino acids. CDR3 sequence: CASSFSYGAGSPLHF. The DNA of the CDR3 is TGTGCCAGCAGCTTTTCCTACGGGGCCGGTTCACCCCTCCACTTT.

This clonotype was detected only a few times. V is TRBV14 and J is TRBJ2-3; 8 nucleotides match TRBD2. Germline-derived CDR1 and CDR2 are SGHDN and FVKESK. The CDR3 contains 15 residues. The J segment lost 0 bases and the V segment lost 6 bases, leaving 5 bases of the junction unmatched. The CDR3 is CASRGAGVSTDTQYF. The CDR3 DNA sequence: TGTGCCAGCAGAGGAGCGGGAGTAAGCACAGATACGCAGTATTTT. Looking up the rest from reference TRBV14 and TRBJ2-3 gives the full variable domain: EAGVTQFPSHSVIEKGQTVTLRCDPISGHDNLYWYRRVMGKEIKFLLHFVKESKQDESGMPNNRFLAERTGGTYSTLKVQPAELEDSGVYFCASRGAGVSTDTQYFGPGTRLTVL.

This clonotype was seen more than once but under ten times. The chain employs TRBV9 and TRBJ2-3; D unresolved. Between the trimmed V and J ends, which lost 0 bases and 0 bases, there was a span of 8 bases. The CDR3 has 15 residues. Looked up from germline, CDR1 is SGDLS and CDR2 is YYNGEE. The CDR3 DNA reads TGTGCCAGCAGCGTAGTCGCCGAAAGCACAGATACGCAGTATTTT. This gives the protein CASSVVAESTDTQYF.

This clonotype was counted between two and nine times. The chain combines TRBV10-3 with TRBJ1-2; 7 bases are shared with TRBD1. J lost 4 bases, V lost 1 base, and 3 bases had no gene match. CDR3 length: 14 residues. The germline gives CDR1 ENHRY, CDR2 SYGVKD. In DNA form, the CDR3 reads TGTGCCATCAGTGAGTTCGGACAGGCCTATGGCTACACCTTC. It is translated as CAISEFGQAYGYTF.

The rearrangement uses TRBV13 and TRBJ2-1, with TRBD2 as a possible D gene (5 bases). This CDR3 region has 15 residues. Looked up from germline, CDR1 is PRHDT and CDR2 is FYEKMQ (reference sequence). With 2 bases removed from V and 2 bases from J, the gap between germline ends came to 10 bases. As DNA, the CDR3 is TGTGCCAGCAGCTTACGAGGGATTACCTACAATGAGCAGTTCTTC. It codes for CASSLRGITYNEQFF.

Details on this clonotype: This may stem from a read error, because a much larger clone lies one nucleotide away. The V and J genes are TRBV10-3 and TRBJ2-5, with TRBD2 as a possible D gene (6 bases). V lost 4 bases and J 2 bases, leaving 11 bases between the germline ends. The CDR3 consists of 14 residues. Looked up from germline, CDR1 is ENHRY and CDR2 is SYGVKD. The CDR3 DNA is TGTGCCATCAGTGTGACTAGGGAGCAAGAGACCCAGTACTTC. It specifies CAISVTREQETQYF.

The chain joins TRBV20-1 to TRBJ1-5; tentatively, D is TRBD1 (6 bases). CDR3 size: 12 residues. Per germline, CDR1 DFQATT and CDR2 SNEGSKA (reference sequence). Trimming removed 5 bases at V and 9 bases at J, with 14 bases between. CDR3 amino acids: CSAGQTGVPQHF. In DNA, the CDR3 is TGCAGTGCTGGACAGACAGGTGTGCCCCAGCATTTT.

This clonotype was detected only a few times. The CDR3 protein is CASSNRAYGYTF. CDR3 DNA sequence: TGTGCCAGCTCTAACAGGGCCTATGGCTACACCTTC. This chain joins TRBV6-6 and TRBJ1-2; TRBD1 is a possible D gene (6 bases). Germline CDR1 is MNHNY and CDR2 is SVGAGI (reference sequence). The germline V and J ends were trimmed by 8 bases and 4 bases, with 11 bases remaining between them. The CDR3 consists of 12 residues.

CDR3 DNA: TGTGCCAGCAGCCCCCTTACTAGCGGGGGGGCCATCAATGAGCAGTACTTC. Its translation: CASSPLTSGGAINEQYF. The chain recombines TRBV3-1 with TRBJ2-5; 13 bases fit TRBD2. CDR3 length equals 17 residues. CDR1 and CDR2 (germline): LGHDT, YNNKEL (reference sequence). The ends lost 4 bases at V and 11 bases at J; junction bases unmatched: 16.

This clonotype was observed a few times. CDR3 amino acids: CSAATSGRAGDEQFF. The CDR3 region has the DNA TGCAGTGCAGCGACTAGCGGGAGGGCCGGTGATGAGCAGTTCTTC. The rearrangement links TRBV20-1 to TRBJ2-1, with 14 bases fitting TRBD2. The CDR3 is 15 amino acids. Germline trimming cut 6 bases from V and 8 bases from J; bases unmatched to any gene: 9. Per the germline V gene, CDR1 is DFQATT and CDR2 is SNEGSKA (reference sequence).

The chain links TRBV25-1 to TRBJ2-5, with a weak D call TRBD2 (6 bases). Germline loops: CDR1 MGHDK, CDR2 SYGVNS. CDR3 length equals 17 residues. The V end lost 4 bases, the J end lost 11 bases, and 29 bases lay between the germline ends. CDR3 DNA: TGTGCCAGCAGTGTGTACCGCCCCGCGGGATTAGAGGGAGAGCAGTACTTC. Its protein is CASSVYRPAGLEGEQYF. Complete variable domain (other parts from reference TRBV25-1 and TRBJ2-5): EADIYQTPRYLVIGTGKKITLECSQTMGHDKMYWYQQDPGMELHLIHYSYGVNSTEKGDLSSESTVSRIRTEHFPLTLESARPSHTSQYLCASSVYRPAGLEGEQYFGPGTRLLVL.

The chain is built from TRBV5-4 and TRBJ2-3; no definite D call. The germline V gene has CDR1 SGHNT and CDR2 YYREEE (reference sequence). The CDR3 length is 17 residues. V was trimmed by 1 base and J by 0 bases, leaving 15 bases between them. The CDR3 region has the DNA TGTGCCAGCAGCTTGCATTTTGGGGTAGCCAGCACAGATACGCAGTATTTT. It codes for CASSLHFGVASTDTQYF.

This clonotype was observed many times. This sequence joins TRBV11-2 and TRBJ2-1; TRBD2 matches 8 bases. The CDR3 totals 15 residues. Per germline, CDR1 SGHAT and CDR2 FQNNGV. Unmatched junction bases numbered 10, after V lost 4 bases and J lost 8 bases. CDR3 loop: CASSSTSGGLDEQFF. The CDR3 nucleotides are TGTGCCAGCAGCTCAACTAGCGGAGGACTGGATGAGCAGTTCTTC.